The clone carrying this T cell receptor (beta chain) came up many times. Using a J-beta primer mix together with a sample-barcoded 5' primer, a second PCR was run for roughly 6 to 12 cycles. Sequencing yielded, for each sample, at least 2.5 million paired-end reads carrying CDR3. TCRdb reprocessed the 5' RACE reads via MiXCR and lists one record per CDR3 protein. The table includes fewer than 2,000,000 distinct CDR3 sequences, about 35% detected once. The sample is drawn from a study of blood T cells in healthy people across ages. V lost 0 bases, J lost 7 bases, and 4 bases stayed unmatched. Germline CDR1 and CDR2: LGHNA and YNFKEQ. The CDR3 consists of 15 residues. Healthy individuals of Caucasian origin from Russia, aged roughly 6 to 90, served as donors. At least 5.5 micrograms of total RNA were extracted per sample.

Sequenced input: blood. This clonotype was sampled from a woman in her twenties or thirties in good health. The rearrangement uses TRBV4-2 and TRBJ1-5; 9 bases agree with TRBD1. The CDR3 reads CASSQEEGTGQPQHF. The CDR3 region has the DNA TGTGCCAGCAGCCAAGAGGAGGGGACAGGGCAGCCCCAGCATTTT.